The entry below describes one T cell receptor beta chain. Its antigen remains unidentified. The data stem from a study of cytomegalovirus exposure and HLA in healthy donors. Study results and limitations: Productive rates of about 90% or about 30% were seen for most TCR beta V segments in an earlier analysis.

When sampled, the donors appeared nominally healthy, though they likely had unrecorded immune exposures. The PCR used 60 Vbeta and 13 Jbeta primers. Generated by immunoSEQ multiplex PCR, the TCRdb table keeps only in-frame clones and is missing some. The data hold approximately 130,000 clones, with approximately 77% observed a single time. This clonotype originated in a woman in her 40s in good health and CMV-seronegative. The sequenced sample was PBMCs.

The CDR3 region has the DNA TGCGCCAGCAGCTTGGGCCCGGAGGGAACTGAAGCTTTCTTT. The encoded protein is CASSLGPEGTEAFF. V usage is TRBV5-1 and J usage is TRBJ1-1; D gene uncertain. With 0 bases removed from V and 5 bases from J, the gap between germline ends came to 11 bases. Germline V gives CDR1 SGHRS, CDR2 YFSETQ. This CDR3 region has 14 residues.